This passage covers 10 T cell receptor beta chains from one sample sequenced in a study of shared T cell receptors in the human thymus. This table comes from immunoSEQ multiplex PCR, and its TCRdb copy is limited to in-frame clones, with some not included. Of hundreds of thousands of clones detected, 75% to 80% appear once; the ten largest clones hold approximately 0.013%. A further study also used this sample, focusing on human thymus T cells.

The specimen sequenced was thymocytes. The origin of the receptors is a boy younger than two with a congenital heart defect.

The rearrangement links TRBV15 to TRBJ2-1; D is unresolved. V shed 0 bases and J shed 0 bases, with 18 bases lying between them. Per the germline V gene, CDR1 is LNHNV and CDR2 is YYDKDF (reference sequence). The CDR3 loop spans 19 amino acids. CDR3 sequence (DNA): TGTGCCACCAGCAGAGATTTACGTACATCAAGAAGCTCCTACAATGAGCAGTTCTTC. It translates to CATSRDLRTSRSSYNEQFF.

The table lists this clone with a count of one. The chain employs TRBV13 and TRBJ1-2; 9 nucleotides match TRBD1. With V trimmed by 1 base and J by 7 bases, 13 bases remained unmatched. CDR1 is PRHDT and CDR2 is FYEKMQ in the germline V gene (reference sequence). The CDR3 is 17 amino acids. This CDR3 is CASSLEAGTGIPGGYTF. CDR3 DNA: TGTGCCAGCAGCTTAGAAGCCGGGACAGGGATACCGGGTGGCTACACCTTC. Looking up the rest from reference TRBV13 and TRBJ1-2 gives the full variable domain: AAGVIQSPRHLIKEKRETATLKCYPIPRHDTVYWYQQGPGQDPQFLISFYEKMQSDKGSIPDRFSAQQFSDYHSELNMSSLELGDSALYFCASSLEAGTGIPGGYTFGSGTRLTVV.

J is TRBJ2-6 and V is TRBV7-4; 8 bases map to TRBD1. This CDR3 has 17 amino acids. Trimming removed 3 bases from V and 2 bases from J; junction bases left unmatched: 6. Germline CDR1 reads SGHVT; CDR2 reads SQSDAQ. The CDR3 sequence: CASSLRQGNPGANVLTF. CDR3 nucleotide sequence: TGTGCCAGCAGCTTGCGACAGGGGAACCCTGGGGCCAACGTCCTGACTTTC.

The CDR3 region is CASSVGSGVAKNIQYF. CDR3 nucleotides: TGTGCCAGCAGCGTAGGCAGCGGGGTAGCCAAAAACATTCAGTACTTC. The chain employs TRBV9 and TRBJ2-4, with 7 positions matching TRBD2. Germline V gives CDR1 SGDLS, CDR2 YYNGEE. V lost 0 bases, J lost 0 bases, and 3 bases stayed unmatched. This CDR3 has 16 residues.

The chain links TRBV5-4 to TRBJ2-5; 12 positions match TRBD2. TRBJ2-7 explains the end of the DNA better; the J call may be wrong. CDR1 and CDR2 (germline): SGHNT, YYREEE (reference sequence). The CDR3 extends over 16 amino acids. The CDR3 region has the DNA TGTGCCAGCAGCTTGGAGCCTAGCGGGAGGGCCTACGAGCAGTACTTC. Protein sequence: CASSLEPSGRAYEQYF.

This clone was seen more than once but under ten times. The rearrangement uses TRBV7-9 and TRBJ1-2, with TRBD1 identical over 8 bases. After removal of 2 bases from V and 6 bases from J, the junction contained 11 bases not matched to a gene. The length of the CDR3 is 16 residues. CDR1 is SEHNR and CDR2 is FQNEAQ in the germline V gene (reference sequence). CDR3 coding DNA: TGTGCCAGCAGCTTAATTGGCAGGGGGCATTGGGATGGCTACACCTTC. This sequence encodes CASSLIGRGHWDGYTF.

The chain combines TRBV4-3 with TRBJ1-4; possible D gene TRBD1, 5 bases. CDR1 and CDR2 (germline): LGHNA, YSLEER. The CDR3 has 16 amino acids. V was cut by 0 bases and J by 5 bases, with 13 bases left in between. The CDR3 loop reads CASSQDWGRTNEKLFF. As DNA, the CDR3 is TGCGCCAGCAGCCAAGACTGGGGCCGGACCAATGAAAAACTGTTTTTT.

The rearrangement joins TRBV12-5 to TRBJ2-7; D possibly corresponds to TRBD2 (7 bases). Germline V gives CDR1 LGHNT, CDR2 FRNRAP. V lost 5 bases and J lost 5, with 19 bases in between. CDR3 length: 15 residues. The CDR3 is CASGPAGDYSNEQYF. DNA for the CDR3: TGTGCTAGTGGTCCAGCAGGGGACTACTCTAACGAGCAGTACTTC.

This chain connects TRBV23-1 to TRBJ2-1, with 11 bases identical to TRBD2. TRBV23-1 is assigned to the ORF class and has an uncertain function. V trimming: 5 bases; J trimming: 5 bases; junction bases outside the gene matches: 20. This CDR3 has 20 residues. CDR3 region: CASSSPWADLAGGPHNEQFF. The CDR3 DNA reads TGCGCCAGCAGTTCCCCCTGGGCAGACTTAGCGGGAGGGCCTCACAATGAGCAGTTCTTC.

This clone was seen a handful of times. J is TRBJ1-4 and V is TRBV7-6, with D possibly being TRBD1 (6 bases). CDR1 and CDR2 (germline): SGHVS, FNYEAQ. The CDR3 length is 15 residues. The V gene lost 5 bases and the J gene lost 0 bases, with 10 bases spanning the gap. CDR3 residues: CASSARQATNEKLFF. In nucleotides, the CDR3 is TGTGCCAGCAGCGCCCGACAGGCAACTAATGAAAAACTGTTTTTT.